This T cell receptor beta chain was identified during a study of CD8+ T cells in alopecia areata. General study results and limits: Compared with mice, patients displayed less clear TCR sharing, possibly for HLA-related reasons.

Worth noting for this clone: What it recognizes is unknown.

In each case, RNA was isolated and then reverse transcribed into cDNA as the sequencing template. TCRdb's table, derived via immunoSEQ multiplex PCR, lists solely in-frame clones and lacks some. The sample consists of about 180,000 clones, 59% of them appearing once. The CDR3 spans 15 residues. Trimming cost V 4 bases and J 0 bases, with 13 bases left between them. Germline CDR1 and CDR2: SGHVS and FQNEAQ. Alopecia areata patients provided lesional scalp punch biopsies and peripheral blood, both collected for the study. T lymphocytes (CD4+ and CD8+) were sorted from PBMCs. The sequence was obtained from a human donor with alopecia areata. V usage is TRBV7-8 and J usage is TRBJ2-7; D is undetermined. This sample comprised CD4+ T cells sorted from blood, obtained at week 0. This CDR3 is CASSSWTSTSYEQYF. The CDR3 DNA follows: TGTGCCAGCAGCTCGTGGACCAGCACCTCCTACGAGCAGTACTTC.